The clone carrying this T cell receptor beta chain has just a few counts. Its antigen is not known. This specimen comes from a study of vaccination effects on CD4 cells after COVID-19. The V end lost 0 bases, the J end lost 7 bases, and 20 bases lay between the germline ends. CDR1 and CDR2 (germline): SGHRS, YFSETQ. The CDR3 has 16 amino acids. Once cultured for 9 to 11 days, the cells underwent separation to obtain CD4+ T cells. This table comes from immunoSEQ multiplex PCR, and its TCRdb copy is limited to in-frame clones, with some not included. The profile shows some 40,000 clones, more than 75% of them singletons.

The starting material was CD4+ T cells from PBMCs cultured without peptide, obtained before COVID-19 vaccination. The receptor was derived from a human donor who received a COVID-19 vaccine. The chain couples TRBV5-1 to TRBJ2-7; the D gene could be TRBD1 or TRBD2 (6 bases each). This chain's CDR3 is CASSLGGGLTLGEQYV. DNA for the CDR3: TGCGCCAGCAGCTTGGGAGGGGGACTCACACTAGGGGAGCAGTACGTC.